The 14 T cell receptor beta chains presented below share a single source sample, sequenced in a study of patients and donors after allogeneic stem cell transplantation. TCRdb redid the calling of the RT-PCR reads with MiXCR, one entry per CDR3 protein. The top ten hold approximately 3% of the sample, which has 150,000 to 200,000 distinct CDR3 sequences, 30% seen once. Sequencing was performed on blood, either unsorted or a sorted T cell fraction (not recorded which). The origin of the receptors is a human donor who was either an allogeneic HSCT recipient or a stem cell or donor lymphocyte infusion donor (not recorded which). It is not recorded whose cells these are; they may come from a transplant donor.

The CDR3 coding sequence is TGTGCCAGCAGCTGGGGGGACAGCCAAGCTTTCTTT. Translation gives CASSWGDSQAFF. The gene calls are TRBV27 and TRBJ1-1; 7 positions agree with TRBD1. Germline V CDR1 and CDR2: MNHEY, SMNVEV (reference sequence). CDR3 size: 12 residues. V dropped 6 bases and J dropped 9; count of bases not matched to a gene: 7.

The CDR3 bases are TGTGCCAGTAGTCCTCGACAGTCTAACTCCTACAATGAGCAGTTCTTC. Translated: CASSPRQSNSYNEQFF. The V gene is TRBV19, the J gene TRBJ2-1, with D perhaps matching TRBD1 (5 bases). Per germline, CDR1 LNHDA and CDR2 SQIVND (reference sequence). Trimming removed 5 bases at V and 0 bases at J, with 14 bases between. The CDR3 extends over 16 amino acids. Using reference TRBV19 and TRBJ2-1 for the parts outside the CDR3, the full variable domain is DGGITQSPKYLFRKEGQNVTLSCEQNLNHDAMYWYRQDPGQGLRLIYYSQIVNDFQKGDIAEGYSVSREKKESFPLTVTSAQKNPTAFYLCASSPRQSNSYNEQFFGPGTRLTVL.

The chain has TRBV11-2 and TRBJ2-5; 7 bases fit TRBD2. The CDR3 totals 12 residues. V lost 6 bases, J lost 5 bases, and 3 bases stayed unmatched. Germline values: CDR1 SGHAT, CDR2 FQNNGV. For the CDR3, the DNA is TGTGCCAGCAGGCGGGAGATGGAGACCCAGTACTTC. Protein sequence: CASRREMETQYF. The full variable domain, completed using reference TRBV11-2 and TRBJ2-5, is EAGVAQSPRYKIIEKRQSVAFWCNPISGHATLYWYQQILGQGPKLLIQFQNNGVVDDSQLPKDRFSAERLKGVDSTLKIQPAKLEDSAVYLCASRREMETQYFGPGTRLLVL.

This chain joins TRBV7-9 and TRBJ2-2; 9 bases align to TRBD2. In germline, CDR1 is SEHNR, CDR2 FQNEAQ (reference sequence). Trimming at V came to 10 bases and at J to 2 bases, leaving 5 bases not matched to a gene. There are 14 residues in the CDR3. CDR3 sequence: CATRTSANTGELFF. Here the CDR3 DNA reads TGTGCCACCAGGACTAGCGCCAACACCGGGGAGCTGTTTTTT. Based on the CDR3 plus reference TRBV7-9 and TRBJ2-2, the full variable domain is DTGVSQNPRHKITKRGQNVTFRCDPISEHNRLYWYRQTLGQGPEFLTYFQNEAQLEKSRLLSDRFSAERPKGSFSTLEIQRTEQGDSAMYLCATRTSANTGELFFGEGSRLTVL.

This clonotype was recorded a few times. The chain combines TRBV30 with TRBJ2-5; D is ambiguous. Deletions cut 0 bases from V and 5 bases from J, with 4 bases between. Germline V gene lookup returns CDR1 GTSNPN and CDR2 SVGIG (reference sequence). This CDR3 is 11 amino acids long. The CDR3 protein is CAWSVGETQYF. The CDR3 DNA reads as TGTGCCTGGAGTGTTGGGGAGACCCAGTACTTC.

With respect to this clonotype: Sequence at one end of the junction differs from germline and may be a read error. The CDR3 DNA reads as TGCAGCGTCGCCCAGGGACTTCTCCTCACTCAAGCTTTCTTT. It is translated as CSVAQGLLLTQAFF. V and J are TRBV29-1 and TRBJ1-1, with a tentative D call TRBD1 (5 bases). CDR1 SQVTM and CDR2 ANQGSEA come from the germline V gene. The CDR3 is 14 amino acids. The entire variable domain, with the rest obtained from reference TRBV29-1 and TRBJ1-1, is as follows: SAVISQKPSRDICQRGTSLTIQCQVDSQVTMMFWYRQQPGQSLTLIATANQGSEATYESGFVIDKFPISRPNLTFSTLTVSNMSPEDSSIYLCSVAQGLLLTQAFFGQGTRLTVV.

At least ten counts were recorded for this clonotype. The chain is built from TRBV7-9 and TRBJ1-1; no definite D call. Per germline, CDR1 SEHNR and CDR2 FQNEAQ (reference sequence). V was trimmed by 4 bases and J by 1 base, leaving 7 bases between them. The length of the CDR3 is 13 residues. CDR3 coding DNA: TGTGCCAGCAGCTCGACAAGGAACACTGAAGCTTTCTTT. The encoded protein is CASSSTRNTEAFF.

J is TRBJ2-3 and V is TRBV2; D gene unclear. The V and J ends lost 6 bases and 0 bases respectively, with 7 bases between them. The CDR3 totals 13 residues. Germline loops: CDR1 SNHLY, CDR2 FYNNEI. This CDR3 is CASRVLSTDTQYF. The CDR3 DNA reads TGTGCCAGCAGGGTGCTGAGCACAGATACGCAGTATTTT.

This clonotype occurred many times. The V gene is TRBV12-3 or TRBV12-4, the J gene TRBJ2-5, with unresolved D. V was pared by 4 bases and J by 4 bases, with 4 bases between. This CDR3 has 11 residues. CDR3 in amino acids: CASSYGETQYF. The CDR3 DNA reads TGTGCCAGCAGTTATGGAGAGACCCAGTACTTC.

This clonotype was detected only a few times. V and J are TRBV5-8 and TRBJ2-3; 12 nucleotides agree with TRBD2. J lost 8 bases, V lost 4 bases, and 5 bases had no gene match. This CDR3 is 14 amino acids long. Germline V gene sequence: CDR1 SGHTS, CDR2 YDEGEE. In nucleotides, the CDR3 is TGTGCCAGCAGCCGGACTAGCGGGGAGGGTACGCAGTATTTT. Amino acids: CASSRTSGEGTQYF.

The table lists this clonotype with many counts. The V gene is TRBV7-9, the J gene TRBJ1-5; D uncertain. CDR1 and CDR2 (germline): SEHNR, FQNEAQ (reference sequence). CDR3 length: 13 residues. Deletions cut 2 bases from V and 1 base from J, with 3 bases between. CDR3 DNA sequence: TGTGCCAGCAGCTTAAACAGCAATCAGCCCCAGCATTTT. Its protein is CASSLNSNQPQHF.

The sample holds one count of this clonotype. The V call is TRBV20-1, the J call TRBJ2-7; D is unresolved. There are 12 residues in the CDR3. Deletions cut 1 base from V and 6 bases from J, with 10 bases between. Germline CDR1 is DFQATT and CDR2 is SNEGSKA (reference sequence). The CDR3 bases are TGCAGTGCTAGAGGGTTGCGGACCGAGCAGTACTTC. Translated, it gives CSARGLRTEQYF.

This clonotype was seen a handful of times. The rearrangement uses TRBV20-1 and TRBJ1-1; 9 bases align to TRBD1. V lost 6 bases, J lost 1 base, and 6 bases stayed unmatched. The CDR3 extends over 14 amino acids. Per the germline V gene, CDR1 is DFQATT and CDR2 is SNEGSKA (reference sequence). CDR3: CSAPGTGRNTEAFF. The CDR3, as DNA: TGCAGTGCACCCGGGACAGGGAGGAACACTGAAGCTTTCTTT.

This clonotype occurred a few times. This chain links TRBV12-3 or TRBV12-4 with TRBJ2-7; 7 bases are a match to TRBD1. The CDR3 consists of 15 residues. Losses at the gene ends were 5 bases for V and 3 bases for J; bases not matched to a gene: 10. The CDR3 sequence: CASSPTGTDVYEQYF. DNA of the CDR3: TGTGCCAGCAGTCCAACCGGGACAGACGTCTACGAGCAGTACTTC.